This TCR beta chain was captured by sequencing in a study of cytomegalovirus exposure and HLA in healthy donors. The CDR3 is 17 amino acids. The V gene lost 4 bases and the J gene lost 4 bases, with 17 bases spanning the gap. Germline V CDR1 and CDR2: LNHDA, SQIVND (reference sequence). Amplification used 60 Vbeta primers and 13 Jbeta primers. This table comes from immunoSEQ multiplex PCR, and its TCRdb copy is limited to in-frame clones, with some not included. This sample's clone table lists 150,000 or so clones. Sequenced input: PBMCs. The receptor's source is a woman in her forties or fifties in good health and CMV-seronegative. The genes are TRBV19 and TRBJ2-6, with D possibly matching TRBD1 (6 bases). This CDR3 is CASSSGWGLRGANVLTF. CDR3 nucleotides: TGTGCCAGTAGTAGCGGGTGGGGGCTGAGAGGGGCCAACGTCCTGACTTTC.